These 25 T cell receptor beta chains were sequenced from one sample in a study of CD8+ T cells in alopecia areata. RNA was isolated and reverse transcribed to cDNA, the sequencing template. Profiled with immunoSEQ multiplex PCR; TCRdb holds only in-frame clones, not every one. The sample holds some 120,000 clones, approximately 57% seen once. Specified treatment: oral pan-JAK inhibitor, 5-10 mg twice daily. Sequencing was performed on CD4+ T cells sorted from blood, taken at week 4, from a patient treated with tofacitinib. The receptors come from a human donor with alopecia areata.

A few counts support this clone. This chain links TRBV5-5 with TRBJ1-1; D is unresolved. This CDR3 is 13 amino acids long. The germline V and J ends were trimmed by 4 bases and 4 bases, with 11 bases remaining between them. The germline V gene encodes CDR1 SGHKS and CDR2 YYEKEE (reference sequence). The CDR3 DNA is TGTGCCAGCAGCGAGGAAGTCCGCACTGAAGCTTTCTTT. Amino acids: CASSEEVRTEAFF.

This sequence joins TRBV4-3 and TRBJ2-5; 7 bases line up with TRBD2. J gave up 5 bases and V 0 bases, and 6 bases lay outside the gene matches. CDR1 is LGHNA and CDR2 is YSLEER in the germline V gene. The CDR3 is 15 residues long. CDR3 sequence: CASSQDGGSVETQYF. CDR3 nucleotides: TGCGCCAGCAGCCAAGACGGCGGGAGTGTGGAGACCCAGTACTTC.

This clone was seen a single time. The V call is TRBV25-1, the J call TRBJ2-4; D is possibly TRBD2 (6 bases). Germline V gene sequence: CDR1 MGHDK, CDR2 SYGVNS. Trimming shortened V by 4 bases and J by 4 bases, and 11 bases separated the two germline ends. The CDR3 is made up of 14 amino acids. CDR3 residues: CASSGAGTKNIQYF. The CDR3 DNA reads TGTGCCAGCAGTGGGGCAGGGACTAAAAACATTCAGTACTTC.

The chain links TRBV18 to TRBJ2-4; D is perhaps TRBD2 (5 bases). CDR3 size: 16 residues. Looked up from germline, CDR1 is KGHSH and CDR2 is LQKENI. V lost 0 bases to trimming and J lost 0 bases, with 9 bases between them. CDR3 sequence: CASSPPVAGAKNIQYF. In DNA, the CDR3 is TGTGCCAGCTCACCACCGGTGGCGGGAGCCAAAAACATTCAGTACTTC.

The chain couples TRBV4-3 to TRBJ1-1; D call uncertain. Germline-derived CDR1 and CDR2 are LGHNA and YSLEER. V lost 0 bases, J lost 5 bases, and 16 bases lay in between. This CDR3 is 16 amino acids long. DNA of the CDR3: TGCGCCAGCAGCCAAGAGGCCACTCAAGCGGGTACTGAAGCTTTCTTT. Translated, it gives CASSQEATQAGTEAFF.

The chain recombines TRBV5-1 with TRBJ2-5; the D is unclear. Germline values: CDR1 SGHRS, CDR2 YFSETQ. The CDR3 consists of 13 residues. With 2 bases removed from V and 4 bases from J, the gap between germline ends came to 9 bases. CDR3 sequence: CASSFLIGETQYF. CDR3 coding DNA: TGCGCCAGCAGCTTTCTGATTGGAGAGACCCAGTACTTC. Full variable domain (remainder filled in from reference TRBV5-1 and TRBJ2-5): KAGVTQTPRYLIKTRGQQVTLSCSPISGHRSVSWYQQTPGQGLQFLFEYFSETQRNKGNFPGRFSGRQFSNSRSEMNVSTLELGDSALYLCASSFLIGETQYFGPGTRLLVL.

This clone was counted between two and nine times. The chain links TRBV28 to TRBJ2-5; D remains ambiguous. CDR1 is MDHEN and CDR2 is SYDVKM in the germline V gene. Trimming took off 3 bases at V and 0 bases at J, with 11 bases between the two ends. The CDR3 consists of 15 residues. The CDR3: CASSFLTAYQETQYF. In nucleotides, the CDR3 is TGTGCCAGCAGTTTCCTGACCGCGTACCAAGAGACCCAGTACTTC.

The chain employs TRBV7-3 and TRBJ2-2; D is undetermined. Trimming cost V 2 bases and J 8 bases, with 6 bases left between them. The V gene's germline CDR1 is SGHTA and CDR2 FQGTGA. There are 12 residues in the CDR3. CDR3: CASSLGEGELFF. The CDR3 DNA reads TGTGCCAGCAGCTTAGGGGAAGGGGAGCTGTTTTTT. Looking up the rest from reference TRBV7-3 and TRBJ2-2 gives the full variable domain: GAGVSQTPSNKVTEKGKYVELRCDPISGHTALYWYRQSLGQGPEFLIYFQGTGAADDSGLPNDRFFAVRPEGSVSTLKIQRTERGDSAVYLCASSLGEGELFFGEGSRLTVL.

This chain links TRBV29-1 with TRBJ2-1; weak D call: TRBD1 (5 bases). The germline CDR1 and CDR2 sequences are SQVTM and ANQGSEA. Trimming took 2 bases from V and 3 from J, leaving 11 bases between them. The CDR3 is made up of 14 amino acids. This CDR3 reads CSVEFQGIYNEQFF. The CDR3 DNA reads TGCAGCGTTGAATTCCAGGGAATCTACAATGAGCAGTTCTTC.

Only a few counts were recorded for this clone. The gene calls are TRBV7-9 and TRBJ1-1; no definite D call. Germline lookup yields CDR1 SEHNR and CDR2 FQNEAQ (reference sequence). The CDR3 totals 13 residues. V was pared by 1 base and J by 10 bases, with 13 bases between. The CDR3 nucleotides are TGTGCCAGCAGCTTAGGGGGTCTACGGACAGCTTTCTTT. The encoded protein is CASSLGGLRTAFF.

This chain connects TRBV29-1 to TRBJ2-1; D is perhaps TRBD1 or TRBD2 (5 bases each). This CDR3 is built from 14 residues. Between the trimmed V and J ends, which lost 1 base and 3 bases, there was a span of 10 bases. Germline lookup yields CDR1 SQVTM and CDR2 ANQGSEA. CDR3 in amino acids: CSVEGAGSYNEQFF. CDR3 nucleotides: TGCAGCGTTGAAGGTGCAGGGAGCTACAATGAGCAGTTCTTC.

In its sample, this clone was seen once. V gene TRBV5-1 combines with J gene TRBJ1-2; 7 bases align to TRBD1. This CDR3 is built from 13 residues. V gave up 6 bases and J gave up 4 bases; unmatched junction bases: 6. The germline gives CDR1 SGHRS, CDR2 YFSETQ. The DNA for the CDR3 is TGCGCCAGCAACACAGGGGCTTCCTATGGCTACACCTTC. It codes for CASNTGASYGYTF.

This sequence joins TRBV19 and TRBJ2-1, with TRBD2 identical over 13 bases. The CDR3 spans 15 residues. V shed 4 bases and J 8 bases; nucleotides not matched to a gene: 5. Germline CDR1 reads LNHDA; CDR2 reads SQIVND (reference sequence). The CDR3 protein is CASSTRTSGSYEQFF. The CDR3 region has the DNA TGTGCCAGTAGTACCAGGACTAGCGGGAGCTATGAGCAGTTCTTC. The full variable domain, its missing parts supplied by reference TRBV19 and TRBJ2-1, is DGGITQSPKYLFRKEGQNVTLSCEQNLNHDAMYWYRQDPGQGLRLIYYSQIVNDFQKGDIAEGYSVSREKKESFPLTVTSAQKNPTAFYLCASSTRTSGSYEQFFGPGTRLTVL.

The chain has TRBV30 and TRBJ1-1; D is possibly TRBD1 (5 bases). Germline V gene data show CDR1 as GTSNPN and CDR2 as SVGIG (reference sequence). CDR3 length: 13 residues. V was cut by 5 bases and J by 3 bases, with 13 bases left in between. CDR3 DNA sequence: TGTGCCTGGGCCGAAGGGACTTACACTGAAGCTTTCTTT. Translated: CAWAEGTYTEAFF.

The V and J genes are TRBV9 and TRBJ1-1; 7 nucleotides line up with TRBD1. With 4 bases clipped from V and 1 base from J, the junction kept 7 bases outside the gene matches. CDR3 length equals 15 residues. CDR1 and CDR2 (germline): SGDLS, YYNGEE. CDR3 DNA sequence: TGTGCCAGCAGCCCATTAGGGGGCTCGAACACTGAAGCTTTCTTT. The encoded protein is CASSPLGGSNTEAFF.

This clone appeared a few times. Written as DNA, the CDR3 is TGCGCCAGCAGCCAAATAACGGCGGACACCGGGGAGCTGTTTTTT. Its protein product is CASSQITADTGELFF. J is TRBJ2-2 and V is TRBV4-3, with no clear D. Germline values: CDR1 LGHNA, CDR2 YSLEER. CDR3 length: 15 amino acids. Trimming took 2 bases from V and 3 from J, leaving 10 bases between them.

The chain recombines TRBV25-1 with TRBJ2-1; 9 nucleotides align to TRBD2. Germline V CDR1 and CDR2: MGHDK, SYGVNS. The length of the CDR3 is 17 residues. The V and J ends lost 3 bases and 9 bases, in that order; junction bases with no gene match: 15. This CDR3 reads CASSEGGWVAGVGEQFF. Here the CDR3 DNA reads TGTGCCAGCAGTGAGGGAGGGTGGGTAGCGGGAGTTGGTGAGCAGTTCTTC. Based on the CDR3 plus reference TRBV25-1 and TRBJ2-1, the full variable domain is EADIYQTPRYLVIGTGKKITLECSQTMGHDKMYWYQQDPGMELHLIHYSYGVNSTEKGDLSSESTVSRIRTEHFPLTLESARPSHTSQYLCASSEGGWVAGVGEQFFGPGTRLTVL.

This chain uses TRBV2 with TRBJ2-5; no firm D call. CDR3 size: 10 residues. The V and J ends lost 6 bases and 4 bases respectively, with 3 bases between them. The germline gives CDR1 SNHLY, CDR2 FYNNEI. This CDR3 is CASRVETQYF. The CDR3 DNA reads TGTGCCAGCAGGGTAGAGACCCAGTACTTC.

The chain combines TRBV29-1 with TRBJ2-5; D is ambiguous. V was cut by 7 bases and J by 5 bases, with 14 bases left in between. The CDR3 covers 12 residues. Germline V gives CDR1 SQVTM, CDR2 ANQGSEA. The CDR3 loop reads CSGASQMETQYF. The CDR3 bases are TGCAGCGGAGCGTCGCAAATGGAGACCCAGTACTTC.

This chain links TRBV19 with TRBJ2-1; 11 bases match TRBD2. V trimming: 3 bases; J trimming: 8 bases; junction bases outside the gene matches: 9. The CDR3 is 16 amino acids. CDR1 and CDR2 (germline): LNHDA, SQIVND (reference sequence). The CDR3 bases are TGTGCCAGTAGTATTATGGCTAGCGGGGGGATAGATGAGCAGTTCTTC. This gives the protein CASSIMASGGIDEQFF.

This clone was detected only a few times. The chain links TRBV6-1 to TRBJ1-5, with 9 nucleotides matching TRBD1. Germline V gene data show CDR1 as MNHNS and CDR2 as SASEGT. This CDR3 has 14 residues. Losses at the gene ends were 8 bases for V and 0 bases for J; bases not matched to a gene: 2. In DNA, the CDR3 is TGTGCCAGCGGGACAGGGTATAGCAATCAGCCCCAGCATTTT. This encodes CASGTGYSNQPQHF.

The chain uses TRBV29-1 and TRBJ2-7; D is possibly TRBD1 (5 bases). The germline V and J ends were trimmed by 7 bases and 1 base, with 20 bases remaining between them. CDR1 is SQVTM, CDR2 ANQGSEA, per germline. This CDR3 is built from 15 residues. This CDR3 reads CSASPGAGPSYEQYF. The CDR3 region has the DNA TGCAGCGCCTCCCCTGGGGCAGGACCTTCCTACGAGCAGTACTTC.

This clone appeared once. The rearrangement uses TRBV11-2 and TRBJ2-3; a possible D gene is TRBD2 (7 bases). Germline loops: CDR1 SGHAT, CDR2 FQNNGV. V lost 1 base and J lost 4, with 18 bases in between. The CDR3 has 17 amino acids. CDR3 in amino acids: CASSLGRGTIRPDTQYF. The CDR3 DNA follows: TGTGCCAGCAGCTTAGGAAGGGGGACTATACGTCCAGATACGCAGTATTTT.

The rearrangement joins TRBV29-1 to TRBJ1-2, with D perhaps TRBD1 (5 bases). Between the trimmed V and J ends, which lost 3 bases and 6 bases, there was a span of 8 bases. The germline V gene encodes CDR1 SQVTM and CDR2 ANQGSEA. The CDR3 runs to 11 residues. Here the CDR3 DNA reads TGCAGCGTTGAGGAGGGGAATGGCTACACCTTC. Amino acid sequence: CSVEEGNGYTF.

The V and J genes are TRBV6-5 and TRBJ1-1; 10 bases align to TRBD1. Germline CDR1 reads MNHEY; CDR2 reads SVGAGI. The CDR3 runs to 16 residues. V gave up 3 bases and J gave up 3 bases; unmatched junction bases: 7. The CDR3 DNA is TGTGCCAGCAGTTATAGAGGGACAGGGGTATACACTGAAGCTTTCTTT. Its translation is CASSYRGTGVYTEAFF.